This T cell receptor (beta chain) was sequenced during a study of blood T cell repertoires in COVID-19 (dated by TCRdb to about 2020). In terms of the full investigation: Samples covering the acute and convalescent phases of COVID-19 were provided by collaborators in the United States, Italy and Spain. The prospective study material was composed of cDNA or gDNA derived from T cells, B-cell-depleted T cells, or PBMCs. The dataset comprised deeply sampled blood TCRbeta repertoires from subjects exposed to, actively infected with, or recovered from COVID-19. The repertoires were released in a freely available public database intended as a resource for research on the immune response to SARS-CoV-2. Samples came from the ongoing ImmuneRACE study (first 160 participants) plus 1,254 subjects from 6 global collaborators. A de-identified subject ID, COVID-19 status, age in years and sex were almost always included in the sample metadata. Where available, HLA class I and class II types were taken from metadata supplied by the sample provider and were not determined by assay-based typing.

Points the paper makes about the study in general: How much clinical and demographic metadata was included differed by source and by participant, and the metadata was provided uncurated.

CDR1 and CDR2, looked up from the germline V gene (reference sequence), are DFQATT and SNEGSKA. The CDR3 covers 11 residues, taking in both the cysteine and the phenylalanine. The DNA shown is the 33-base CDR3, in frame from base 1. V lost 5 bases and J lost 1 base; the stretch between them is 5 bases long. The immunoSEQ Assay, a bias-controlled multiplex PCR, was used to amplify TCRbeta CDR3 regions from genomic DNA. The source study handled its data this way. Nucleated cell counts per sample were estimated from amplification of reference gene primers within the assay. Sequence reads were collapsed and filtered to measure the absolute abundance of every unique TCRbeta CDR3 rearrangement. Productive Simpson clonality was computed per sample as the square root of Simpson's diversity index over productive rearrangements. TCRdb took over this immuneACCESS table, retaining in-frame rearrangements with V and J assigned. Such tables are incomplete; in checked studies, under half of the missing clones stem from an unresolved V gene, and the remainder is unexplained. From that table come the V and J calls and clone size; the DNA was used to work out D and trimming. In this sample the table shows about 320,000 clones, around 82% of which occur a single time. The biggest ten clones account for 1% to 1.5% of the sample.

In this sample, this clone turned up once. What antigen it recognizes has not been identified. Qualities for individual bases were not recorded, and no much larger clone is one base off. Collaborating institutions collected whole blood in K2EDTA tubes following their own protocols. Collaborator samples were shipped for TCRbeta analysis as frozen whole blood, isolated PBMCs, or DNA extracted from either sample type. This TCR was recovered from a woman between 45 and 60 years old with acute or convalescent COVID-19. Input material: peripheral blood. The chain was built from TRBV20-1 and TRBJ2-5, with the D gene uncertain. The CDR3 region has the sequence CSAQIQETQYF. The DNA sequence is TGCAGTGCTCAGATCCAAGAGACCCAGTACTTC.